The 10 T cell receptor beta chains below were found in one sample sequenced in a study of T cells after yellow fever vaccination. A single record per CDR3 protein comes from TCRdb applying MiXCR to the 5' RACE reads. The table has about 260,000 distinct CDR3 sequences, roughly 4% seen once. The sample here was PBMCs, taken 15 days after the yellow fever booster vaccination. These receptors all stem from a man between 18 and 29 years old who received the YFV17D yellow fever vaccine.

The chain uses TRBV19 and TRBJ2-3; perhaps TRBD2 as D (5 bases). The germline V and J ends were trimmed by 7 bases and 5 bases, with 16 bases remaining between them. CDR3 size: 14 residues. Germline CDR1 reads LNHDA; CDR2 reads SQIVND (reference sequence). The chain's CDR3 is CASTAKGRVDTQYF. The CDR3 region has the DNA TGTGCCAGTACCGCGAAAGGGAGAGTAGATACGCAGTATTTT.

This clonotype was seen at least ten times. The chain employs TRBV7-2 and TRBJ2-7, with unresolved D. The V gene's germline CDR1 is SGHTA and CDR2 FQGNSA. Deletions cut 1 base from V and 3 bases from J, with 10 bases between. The CDR3 length is 14 residues. The CDR3 protein is CASSLVSGDYEQYV. The CDR3 region has the DNA TGTGCCAGCAGCTTAGTTTCCGGAGACTACGAGCAGTACGTC.

This clonotype has only one observation. At one end, the junction sequence differs from germline, possibly due to a read error. The V call is TRBV4-3, the J call TRBJ1-2, with D unclear. This CDR3 region has 15 residues. Germline V gene sequence: CDR1 LGHNA, CDR2 YSLEER. The CDR3 spells CASGQDWWEKYGYTF. DNA for the CDR3: TGCGCCAGCGGCCAAGATTGGTGGGAAAAGTATGGCTACACCTTC.

This clonotype has a handful of counts. The V call is TRBV11-3, the J call TRBJ1-1, with TRBD1 identical over 7 bases. Germline-derived CDR1 and CDR2 are SGHNT and YENEEA. The CDR3 runs 15 residues. V was clipped by 1 base and J by 9 bases; unmatched bases: 11. This chain's CDR3 is CASSLGGSGTAKAFF. The CDR3 region has the DNA TGTGCCAGCAGCTTAGGGGGATCCGGGACAGCCAAAGCTTTCTTT.

This clonotype was seen ten or more times. This chain's CDR3 is CASSPGDRASYEQYV. The DNA of the CDR3 is TGTGCCAGCAGTCCCGGGGACAGGGCCTCCTACGAGCAGTACGTC. This sequence joins TRBV12-3 or TRBV12-4 and TRBJ2-7; 9 nucleotides align to TRBD1. This CDR3 comprises 15 residues. V gave up 5 bases and J gave up 0 bases; unmatched junction bases: 5.

This clonotype was observed many times. The genes are TRBV7-2 and TRBJ2-7; TRBD2 is a possible D gene (7 bases). The ends were cut back, 6 bases at V and 1 base at J, with 13 bases in the middle. This CDR3 region has 14 residues. Germline V lookup: CDR1 SGHTA, CDR2 FQGNSA. CDR3 sequence: CASRPGRGSYEQYF. CDR3 in DNA: TGTGCCAGCAGACCAGGGAGGGGGTCCTACGAGCAGTACTTC.

This clonotype was counted at least ten times. The chain joins TRBV12-3 or TRBV12-4 to TRBJ1-2; TRBD1 might be the D (5 bases). The CDR3 sequence is 15 residues long. V lost 8 bases, J lost 5 bases, and 21 bases lay in between. DNA of the CDR3: TGTGCCAGCGAACCCCTTGGGAGGGGATCGTATGGCTACACCTTC. This codes for CASEPLGRGSYGYTF.

There are many counts of this clonotype. The gene calls are TRBV6-5 and TRBJ1-2; the D gene is possibly TRBD1 (6 bases). CDR1 is MNHEY, CDR2 SVGAGI, per germline. The CDR3 contains 11 residues. Trimming removed 6 bases at V and 6 bases at J, with 8 bases between. Here the CDR3 reads CASRGTNGYTF. For the CDR3, the DNA is TGTGCCAGCAGAGGGACAAATGGCTACACCTTC.

This clonotype was recorded at least ten times. V usage is TRBV20-1 and J usage is TRBJ2-4, with 8 bases matching TRBD2. Germline-derived CDR1 and CDR2 are DFQATT and SNEGSKA (reference sequence). Unmatched junction bases numbered 12, after V lost 4 bases and J lost 7 bases. CDR3 size: 15 residues. The CDR3 sequence: CSANQRGITGNIQYF. CDR3 DNA: TGCAGTGCTAATCAGCGGGGGATAACCGGGAACATTCAGTACTTC.

This clonotype was counted ten times or more. The V call is TRBV20-1, the J call TRBJ2-2, with 9 bases aligning to TRBD2. V shed 6 bases and J 6 bases; nucleotides not matched to a gene: 5. The germline gives CDR1 DFQATT, CDR2 SNEGSKA (reference sequence). The CDR3 runs 13 residues. The CDR3 sequence is CSAEGLAAGELFF. The CDR3 region has the DNA TGCAGTGCCGAGGGACTAGCTGCCGGGGAGCTGTTTTTT.